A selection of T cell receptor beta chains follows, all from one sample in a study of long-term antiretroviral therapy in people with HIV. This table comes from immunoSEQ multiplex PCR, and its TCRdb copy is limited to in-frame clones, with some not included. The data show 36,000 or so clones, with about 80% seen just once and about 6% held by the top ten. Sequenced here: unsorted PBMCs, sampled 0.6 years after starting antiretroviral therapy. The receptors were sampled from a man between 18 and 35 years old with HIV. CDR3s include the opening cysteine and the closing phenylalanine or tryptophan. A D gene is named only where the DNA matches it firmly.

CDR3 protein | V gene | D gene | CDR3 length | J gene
CASSLGTSGPFNEQFF | TRBV5-6 | TRBD2 | 16 | TRBJ2-1
CASSLELYNEQFF | TRBV7-2 | - | 13 | TRBJ2-1
CASSLSGFSRADTQYF | TRBV28 | - | 16 | TRBJ2-3
CASSQAQGGDTQYF | TRBV4-3 | - | 14 | TRBJ2-3
CASSYKGGPYEQYF | TRBV7-9 | - | 14 | TRBJ2-7
CASSPPGAEHTEAFF | TRBV18 | - | 15 | TRBJ1-1
CASSDRGGGSYTGELFF | TRBV13 | TRBD2 | 17 | TRBJ2-2
CASSLGQLNIQYF | TRBV7-2 | - | 13 | TRBJ2-4
CASSSLVGSYNEQFF | TRBV5-6 | - | 15 | TRBJ2-1
CASSWRQDRPYEQYF | TRBV7-9 | - | 15 | TRBJ2-7
CASSLVRGIKEQYF | TRBV11-2 | TRBD2 | 14 | TRBJ2-7
CASSLFGTSGATGELFF | TRBV27 | TRBD2 | 17 | TRBJ2-2
CASSPITSGNNEQFF | TRBV18 | TRBD2 | 15 | TRBJ2-1
CASSTGTGNYQPQHF | TRBV27 | TRBD1 | 15 | TRBJ1-5
CASSLGRGGTTDTQYF | TRBV27 | TRBD2 | 16 | TRBJ2-3
CASSLEGGGYNEQFF | TRBV5-8 | - | 15 | TRBJ2-1
CASSTDGYSNQPQHF | TRBV19 | - | 15 | TRBJ1-5
CASSSVENTGELFF | TRBV27 | - | 14 | TRBJ2-2
CASKQGAGTGELFF | TRBV9 | - | 14 | TRBJ2-2
CASSQDIGGYTF | TRBV4-1 | - | 12 | TRBJ1-2
CASTLTTVGGIEQYF | TRBV6-6 | TRBD2 | 15 | TRBJ2-7
CATLPGGTGELFF | TRBV15 | TRBD2 | 13 | TRBJ2-2
CASSRTVNTGELFF | TRBV9 | - | 14 | TRBJ2-2
CASTPRQSAYEQYF | TRBV28 | - | 14 | TRBJ2-7
CASSVLGGKDTQYF | TRBV9 | - | 14 | TRBJ2-3
CASSATGVRADTQYF | TRBV28 | TRBD1 | 15 | TRBJ2-3
CASSLGSTDTQYF | TRBV28 | - | 13 | TRBJ2-3